The 23 T cell receptor beta chains reported below all come from one sample, sequenced in a study of T cell clonotyping in hematopoietic cell transplantation. Using immunoSEQ multiplex PCR, the repertoire was profiled, and TCRdb retains in-frame clones only, with some absent. The sample has approximately 20,000 clones, 70% to 85% seen once. The specimen sequenced was peripheral blood mononuclear cells. The receptors were sampled from a man aged 55 to 69 in good health. Some clones in this sample may be carry-over from other donors' samples.

Concerning this clone: Additional DNA sequences in this sample encode the identical CDR3. The chain recombines TRBV4-2 with TRBJ2-1; TRBD2 aligns across 9 bases. The CDR3 loop spans 15 amino acids. The V gene end was trimmed by 0 bases and the J gene end by 5 bases; junction bases not matched to a gene: 2. Germline CDR1 LGHNA, CDR2 YNFKEQ. The CDR3 here is CASSQDSGSHNEQFF. The CDR3 bases are TGTGCCAGCAGCCAAGATAGCGGGAGCCACAATGAGCAGTTCTTC.

J is TRBJ2-4 and V is TRBV25-1; D is perhaps TRBD1 or TRBD2 (7 bases each). Germline CDR1 and CDR2: MGHDK and SYGVNS. The CDR3 sequence is 16 residues long. Trimming stripped 1 base from V and 1 base from J, with 11 bases between. Written as DNA, the CDR3 is TGTGCCAGCAGTGAATGGCAGGGGGGGGCCAAAAACATTCAGTACTTC. Its translation: CASSEWQGGAKNIQYF.

The chain joins TRBV2 to TRBJ2-1; the D is unclear. The ends were cut back, 1 base at V and 6 bases at J, with 7 bases in the middle. The CDR3 is 13 residues long. The V gene's germline CDR1 is SNHLY and CDR2 FYNNEI. The CDR3 here is CASSEGLLNEQFF. CDR3 sequence (DNA): TGTGCCAGCAGTGAAGGGCTCCTCAATGAGCAGTTCTTC.

The chain recombines TRBV5-1 with TRBJ2-7; 8 bases map to TRBD1. In germline, CDR1 is SGHRS, CDR2 YFSETQ. This CDR3 is built from 14 residues. Trimming at V came to 0 bases and at J to 5 bases, leaving 4 bases not matched to a gene. For the CDR3, the DNA is TGCGCCAGCAGCTTGGTGGGACAGGTCCACGAGCAGTACTTC. It is translated as CASSLVGQVHEQYF.

CDR3 protein: CASSVSDYGYTF. CDR3 sequence (DNA): TGTGCCAGCAGCGTGTCGGACTATGGCTACACCTTC. The V call is TRBV7-2, the J call TRBJ1-2, with D unresolved. V dropped 5 bases and J dropped 3 bases, with 7 bases sitting between them. CDR3 size: 12 residues. CDR1 and CDR2 (germline): SGHTA, FQGNSA.

The chain has TRBV29-1 and TRBJ2-1, with 7 nucleotides matching TRBD1. The junction had 8 bases not matched to a gene; V was cut back by 5 bases and J by 4 bases. This CDR3 contains 14 residues. Germline V lookup: CDR1 SQVTM, CDR2 ANQGSEA. The CDR3 here is CSVRDSSIYNEQFF. CDR3 sequence (DNA): TGCAGCGTTAGGGACAGCTCAATTTACAATGAGCAGTTCTTC.

The J gene is TRBJ1-6, the V gene TRBV23-1; D unclear. TRBV23-1 falls under the ORF class, with uncertain function. The CDR3 spans 15 residues. Trimming removed 6 bases from V and 6 bases from J, with 15 bases in between. In nucleotides, the CDR3 is TGCGCCAGCAGAGAACCGGGAGGTGCTAATTCACCCCTCCACTTT. Protein sequence: CASREPGGANSPLHF.

This clone has a single count. The V gene is TRBV14, the J gene TRBJ1-3; the D is unclear. The CDR3 is 14 residues long. Germline values: CDR1 SGHDN, CDR2 FVKESK. With 4 bases removed from V and 0 bases from J, the gap between germline ends came to 7 bases. The CDR3 is CASSPTISGNTIYF. The CDR3 DNA reads as TGTGCCAGCAGCCCTACTATCTCTGGAAACACCATATATTTT.

This clone appeared once. The chain recombines TRBV27 with TRBJ1-1, with D possibly TRBD1 on 5 matching bases. Trimming pared 5 bases from V and 1 base from J, leaving 14 bases between. The CDR3 spans 15 residues. The V gene's germline CDR1 is MNHEY and CDR2 SMNVEV (reference sequence). The CDR3 protein is CASSPGGWGNTEAFF. The CDR3 DNA follows: TGTGCCAGCAGTCCCGGGGGGTGGGGGAACACTGAAGCTTTCTTT.

The rearrangement joins TRBV10-3 to TRBJ2-2; no clear D. The length of the CDR3 is 11 residues. CDR1 is ENHRY, CDR2 SYGVKD, per germline. Between the trimmed V and J ends, which lost 6 bases and 5 bases, there was a span of 4 bases. The CDR3 coding sequence is TGTGCCATCAGGGGGACCGGGGAGCTGTTTTTT. It translates to CAIRGTGELFF.

The V and J genes are TRBV25-1 and TRBJ1-5; TRBD1 might be the D (6 bases). CDR1 is MGHDK and CDR2 is SYGVNS in the germline V gene. This CDR3 is built from 14 residues. Trimming stripped 6 bases from V and 4 bases from J, with 13 bases between. CDR3 bases: TGTGCCAGCAGACCGGGACACGATAATCAGCCCCAGCATTTT. It translates to CASRPGHDNQPQHF.

The gene calls are TRBV7-9 and TRBJ2-7, with TRBD2 as a possible D gene (6 bases). V gave up 5 bases and J gave up 6 bases, with 20 bases separating them. The CDR3 spans 15 residues. Germline CDR1 SEHNR, CDR2 FQNEAQ (reference sequence). The CDR3 spells CASSISGLGVSEQYF. The CDR3 DNA follows: TGTGCCAGCAGCATCTCGGGACTGGGGGTGAGCGAGCAGTACTTC.

The table lists this clone with a count of one. The chain carries TRBV5-1 and TRBJ2-1; 13 bases line up with TRBD2. This CDR3 has 18 residues. Germline loops: CDR1 SGHRS, CDR2 YFSETQ. V was pared by 7 bases and J by 3 bases, with 13 bases of the junction left unmatched. The CDR3 DNA is TGCGCCAGCCATCCTAGGACTAGCGGGAGTGGGTTCTACAATGAGCAGTTCTTC. Protein product: CASHPRTSGSGFYNEQFF.

This clone was counted between two and nine times. The genes are TRBV6-5 and TRBJ1-2, with D possibly being TRBD1 (5 bases). The V and J ends lost 2 bases and 7 bases respectively, with 8 bases between them. The CDR3 is 12 amino acids. Per germline, CDR1 MNHEY and CDR2 SVGAGI. The CDR3 nucleotides are TGTGCCAGCAGTTACAGGGGAAGTGGCTACACCTTC. Residues: CASSYRGSGYTF.

The table lists this clone with a count of one. The chain couples TRBV2 to TRBJ1-5; TRBD1 aligns across 7 bases. V lost 6 bases to trimming and J lost 3 bases; unmatched junction nucleotides: 2. The germline CDR1 and CDR2 sequences are SNHLY and FYNNEI. CDR3 length: 13 amino acids. CDR3 DNA: TGTGCCAGCAGCGGGACAGCCAATCAGCCCCAGCATTTT. This translates into CASSGTANQPQHF. The variable domain in full, completed from reference TRBV2 and TRBJ1-5, reads EPEVTQTPSHQVTQMGQEVILRCVPISNHLYFYWYRQILGQKVEFLVSFYNNEISEKSEIFDDQFSVERPDGSNFTLKIRSTKLEDSAMYFCASSGTANQPQHFGDGTRLSIL.

The chain has TRBV9 and TRBJ2-1; 10 nucleotides match TRBD2. The V and J ends lost 0 bases and 3 bases, in that order; junction bases with no gene match: 9. The CDR3 contains 18 residues. CDR1 and CDR2 from the germline V gene are SGDLS and YYNGEE. CDR3 sequence reads: CASSVAGASGSGYNEQFF. The CDR3 DNA reads as TGTGCCAGCAGCGTAGCAGGGGCTAGCGGGAGCGGCTACAATGAGCAGTTCTTC.

This chain links TRBV11-1 with TRBJ2-3, with TRBD2 as a possible D gene (6 bases). From germline, CDR1 is SGHAT and CDR2 FQDESV (reference sequence). V was cut by 0 bases and J by 7 bases, with 11 bases left in between. The CDR3 is made up of 14 amino acids. The CDR3 nucleotides read TGTGCCAGCAGCTTAGCAGGAGGGATGAATACGCAGTATTTT. Protein product: CASSLAGGMNTQYF.

This chain connects TRBV6-6 to TRBJ1-3; 9 positions match TRBD1. V lost 7 bases, J lost 8 bases, and 6 bases stayed unmatched. The CDR3 loop spans 13 amino acids. Germline CDR1 reads MNHNY; CDR2 reads SVGAGI (reference sequence). CDR3 loop: CASTGTGQHTIYF. CDR3 nucleotide sequence: TGTGCCAGCACTGGGACAGGGCAGCACACCATATATTTT.

The chain links TRBV30 to TRBJ1-2; 8 positions match TRBD1. J gave up 2 bases and V 5 bases, and 7 bases lay outside the gene matches. Germline lookup yields CDR1 GTSNPN and CDR2 SVGIG (reference sequence). The CDR3 has 14 residues. The CDR3: CAWGTRQGNYGYTF. The CDR3 region has the DNA TGTGCCTGGGGTACGAGACAGGGGAACTATGGCTACACCTTC.

The chain is built from TRBV19 and TRBJ1-6; TRBD1 aligns across 10 bases. The length of the CDR3 is 15 residues. V shed 3 bases, J shed 10 bases, and the junction held 6 bases outside the gene matches. Germline V gene lookup returns CDR1 LNHDA and CDR2 SQIVND (reference sequence). CDR3 sequence reads: CASSIWDRGESPLHF. DNA of the CDR3: TGTGCCAGTAGTATCTGGGACAGGGGAGAATCACCCCTCCACTTT.

This chain connects TRBV9 to TRBJ1-2; no firm D call. From germline, CDR1 is SGDLS and CDR2 YYNGEE. This CDR3 spans 14 amino acids. V lost 3 bases and J lost 4, with 13 bases in between. This CDR3 reads CASSESEFSYGYTF. The CDR3 nucleotides are TGTGCCAGCAGCGAAAGTGAGTTTTCCTATGGCTACACCTTC.

This chain links TRBV2 with TRBJ1-3, with 7 bases that match TRBD1. Germline lookup yields CDR1 SNHLY and CDR2 FYNNEI. The CDR3 totals 15 residues. The V segment lost 5 bases and the J segment 4 bases; nucleotides outside the gene matches: 8. CDR3 sequence: CASSRQGGLGNTIYF. The DNA for the CDR3 is TGTGCCAGCAGTCGACAGGGCGGGTTAGGAAACACCATATATTTT.

This chain joins TRBV11-1 and TRBJ2-5, with 10 nucleotides matching TRBD2. J lost 5 bases, V lost 4 bases, and 10 bases had no gene match. CDR3 length: 16 amino acids. Per the germline V gene, CDR1 is SGHAT and CDR2 is FQDESV (reference sequence). In nucleotides, the CDR3 is TGTGCCAGCAGCTCCTCCTCGCTAGCGGGAGATGAGACCCAGTACTTC. It is translated as CASSSSSLAGDETQYF.